These 20 T cell receptor beta chains originate from one sample sequenced in a study of graft-versus-host responses after intestinal transplantation. The assay was immunoSEQ multiplex PCR, and TCRdb's table has in-frame clones only and misses some. The sample consists of around 7,400 clones, more than 60% of them appearing once. Grafts had their tissue processed, releasing intraepithelial and lamina propria lymphocytes. The material was ileum tissue, obtained around 34 weeks after intestinal transplantation. These receptors came from a human patient who received an intestinal transplant, so some T cells may come from the graft donor.

The V and J genes are TRBV5-7 and TRBJ1-2, with 7 bases lining up with TRBD1. Being an ORF, TRBV5-7 has a function that is uncertain. After removal of 5 bases from V and 6 bases from J, the junction contained 16 bases not matched to a gene. The CDR3 contains 16 residues. CDR3 sequence reads: CASRRPGGRDADGYTF. In DNA form, the CDR3 reads TGTGCCAGCAGGCGACCAGGGGGGAGGGATGCGGATGGCTACACCTTC.

The genes are TRBV5-1 and TRBJ2-1, with 7 bases lining up with TRBD2. Looked up from germline, CDR1 is SGHRS and CDR2 is YFSETQ. The CDR3 sequence is 14 residues long. The V and J ends lost 4 bases and 6 bases, in that order; junction bases with no gene match: 7. The DNA of the CDR3 is TGCGCCAGCAGCCTCGGACTAGAAATCAATGAGCAGTTCTTC. It codes for CASSLGLEINEQFF. Full variable domain (outside the CDR3, taken from reference TRBV5-1 and TRBJ2-1): KAGVTQTPRYLIKTRGQQVTLSCSPISGHRSVSWYQQTPGQGLQFLFEYFSETQRNKGNFPGRFSGRQFSNSRSEMNVSTLELGDSALYLCASSLGLEINEQFFGPGTRLTVL.

The genes are TRBV6-6 and TRBJ2-2; 8 bases map to TRBD1. The CDR3 has 15 amino acids. CDR1 is MNHNY, CDR2 SVGAGI, per germline (reference sequence). The V and J ends lost 5 bases and 4 bases, in that order; junction bases with no gene match: 6. The CDR3 loop reads CASSRTGFATGELFF. DNA of the CDR3: TGTGCCAGCAGTAGGACAGGGTTTGCCACCGGGGAGCTGTTTTTT.

The chain is built from TRBV21-1 and TRBJ1-3. TRBV21-1 is a recognized pseudogene. The CDR3 has 20 residues. The CDR3 sequence: CASSKAVGSKGRVEGNTIYF. The CDR3 DNA reads TGTGCCAGCAGCAAAGCTGTCGGGTCGAAAGGGAGGGTTGAAGGAAACACCATATATTTT.

This sequence joins TRBV6-5 and TRBJ1-5; unclear D gene. V was clipped by 1 base and J by 0 bases, with 7 bases between them. The CDR3 is 15 residues long. The germline V gene encodes CDR1 MNHEY and CDR2 SVGAGI. CDR3 region: CASSYLAHSNQPQHF. In DNA, the CDR3 is TGTGCCAGCAGTTACTTAGCGCATAGCAATCAGCCCCAGCATTTT.

This sequence joins TRBV6-6 and TRBJ2-3, with D hard to call. The germline V gene encodes CDR1 MNHNY and CDR2 SVGAGI (reference sequence). V was clipped by 7 bases and J by 5 bases, with 7 bases between them. The CDR3 runs 11 residues. The CDR3 loop is CASKSVDTQYF. CDR3 DNA: TGTGCCAGCAAGAGTGTAGATACGCAGTATTTT.

The rearrangement joins TRBV6-1 to TRBJ2-3, with a weak D call TRBD1 (6 bases). The V gene's germline CDR1 is MNHNS and CDR2 SASEGT. V shed 6 bases and J shed 0 bases, with 13 bases lying between them. The CDR3 is 15 amino acids. The chain's CDR3 is CASRATGWSTDTQYF. In DNA form, the CDR3 reads TGTGCCAGCAGAGCTACAGGGTGGAGCACAGATACGCAGTATTTT.

This clone rates as medium-sized (0.01 to 0.1%). V gene TRBV19 combines with J gene TRBJ1-1; D call uncertain. V gave up 0 bases and J gave up 5 bases, with 7 bases separating them. The CDR3 is 13 amino acids. CDR1 is LNHDA and CDR2 is SQIVND in the germline V gene (reference sequence). This CDR3 is CASSIDGATEAFF. The CDR3 DNA follows: TGTGCCAGTAGTATAGATGGAGCAACTGAAGCTTTCTTT.

The genes are TRBV5-6 and TRBJ1-3, with D unresolved. CDR3 length equals 15 residues. Germline values: CDR1 SGHDT, CDR2 YYEEEE. Trimming removed 3 bases at V and 4 bases at J, with 14 bases between. The CDR3 nucleotides read TGTGCCAGCAGCTCCCTCGAGGGAGTCGGAAACACCATATATTTT. Its protein product is CASSSLEGVGNTIYF.

This chain joins TRBV27 and TRBJ1-5; TRBD1 matches at 12 bases. V trimming: 7 bases; J trimming: 5 bases; junction bases outside the gene matches: 6. This CDR3 spans 15 amino acids. Germline values: CDR1 MNHEY, CDR2 SMNVEV (reference sequence). The CDR3 loop reads CASNPGQGADQPQHF. The CDR3 DNA reads TGTGCCAGCAATCCGGGACAGGGGGCCGATCAGCCCCAGCATTTT.

The chain employs TRBV6-5 and TRBJ2-2; TRBD1 matches 8 bases. The V and J ends lost 6 bases and 6 bases, in that order; junction bases with no gene match: 9. CDR3 length equals 15 residues. Germline-derived CDR1 and CDR2 are MNHEY and SVGAGI. The CDR3 sequence: CASSNEDRDPGELFF. DNA of the CDR3: TGTGCCAGCAGCAACGAGGACAGGGATCCCGGGGAGCTGTTTTTT.

The chain links TRBV6-1 to TRBJ1-2; no clear D gene. Germline assignment: CDR1 MNHNS and CDR2 SASEGT. Between the trimmed V and J ends, which lost 6 bases and 4 bases, there was a span of 9 bases. The CDR3 consists of 12 residues. CDR3 DNA: TGTGCCAGCAGCCTTGAGGGCTATGGCTACACCTTC. Amino acids: CASSLEGYGYTF.

The table lists this clone with a few counts. The chain links TRBV28 to TRBJ1-5; a weak D match, TRBD1 (5 bases). Trimming left V 1 base short and J 5 bases short, with 21 bases between. CDR1 is MDHEN and CDR2 is SYDVKM in the germline V gene. The CDR3 spans 18 residues. This chain's CDR3 is CASSLLPGQGMDDQPQHF. The CDR3 bases are TGTGCCAGCAGTTTATTACCGGGGCAGGGCATGGACGATCAGCCCCAGCATTTT.

This clone was observed a few times. The chain combines TRBV6-4 with TRBJ1-4; possibly TRBD1 for D (5 bases). Trimming pared 6 bases from V and 8 bases from J, leaving 13 bases between. Per germline, CDR1 MRHNA and CDR2 SNTAGT. CDR3 length: 13 residues. Here the CDR3 DNA reads TGTGCCAGCAGCTTGACAGTTGGAGAAAAACTGTTTTTT. Encoded protein: CASSLTVGEKLFF.

This clone is labeled as medium-sized (0.01 to 0.1%). The rearrangement uses TRBV19 and TRBJ1-2; D unresolved. V dropped 7 bases and J dropped 3 bases, with 12 bases sitting between them. Germline V gene sequence: CDR1 LNHDA, CDR2 SQIVND (reference sequence). The length of the CDR3 is 13 residues. The CDR3 spells CASKDTGHYGYTF. The CDR3 region has the DNA TGTGCCAGTAAAGACACTGGCCACTATGGCTACACCTTC. The variable domain in full, with the rest retrieved from reference TRBV19 and TRBJ1-2, is DGGITQSPKYLFRKEGQNVTLSCEQNLNHDAMYWYRQDPGQGLRLIYYSQIVNDFQKGDIAEGYSVSREKKESFPLTVTSAQKNPTAFYLCASKDTGHYGYTFGSGTRLTVV.

J is TRBJ2-2 and V is TRBV11-2; no definite D call. Trimming cost V 3 bases and J 4 bases, with 9 bases left between them. The CDR3 length is 14 residues. Germline CDR1 SGHAT, CDR2 FQNNGV. CDR3 loop: CASSFAGFTGELFF. As DNA, the CDR3 is TGTGCCAGCAGCTTTGCTGGGTTCACCGGGGAGCTGTTTTTT.

The V gene is TRBV28, the J gene TRBJ1-2, with 7 bases lining up with TRBD1. V lost 3 bases and J lost 8; bases outside the gene matches: 12. The CDR3 runs to 15 residues. In germline, CDR1 is MDHEN, CDR2 SYDVKM. CDR3 amino acids: CASSLGPTGRRGYTF. The CDR3 DNA is TGTGCCAGCAGTTTGGGACCGACAGGGCGTAGGGGCTACACCTTC.

Worth noting for this clone: Other DNA sequences in the same sample also yield this CDR3. The chain is built from TRBV4-2 and TRBJ1-1; D remains unclear. Trimming left V 3 bases short and J 2 bases short, with 7 bases between. Per germline, CDR1 LGHNA and CDR2 YNFKEQ. The CDR3 is made up of 13 amino acids. The CDR3 loop reads CASSQGINTEAFF. In DNA, the CDR3 is TGTGCCAGCAGCCAGGGAATCAACACTGAAGCTTTCTTT.

The chain couples TRBV27 to TRBJ1-2; D is unclear. Trimming pared 6 bases from V and 11 bases from J, leaving 16 bases between. The CDR3 extends over 12 amino acids. Germline V CDR1 and CDR2: MNHEY, SMNVEV (reference sequence). The CDR3 is CASSLVGQEYTF. CDR3 sequence (DNA): TGTGCCAGCAGCCTCGTGGGTCAGGAATACACCTTC.

The chain couples TRBV5-5 to TRBJ2-7, with D unclear. V lost 0 bases and J 0 bases, leaving 10 bases between the germline ends. The CDR3 extends over 15 amino acids. Per the germline V gene, CDR1 is SGHKS and CDR2 is YYEKEE (reference sequence). The CDR3 coding sequence is TGTGCCAGCAGCTTGGGACTGGTAAGCTCCTACGAGCAGTACGTC. It codes for CASSLGLVSSYEQYV.